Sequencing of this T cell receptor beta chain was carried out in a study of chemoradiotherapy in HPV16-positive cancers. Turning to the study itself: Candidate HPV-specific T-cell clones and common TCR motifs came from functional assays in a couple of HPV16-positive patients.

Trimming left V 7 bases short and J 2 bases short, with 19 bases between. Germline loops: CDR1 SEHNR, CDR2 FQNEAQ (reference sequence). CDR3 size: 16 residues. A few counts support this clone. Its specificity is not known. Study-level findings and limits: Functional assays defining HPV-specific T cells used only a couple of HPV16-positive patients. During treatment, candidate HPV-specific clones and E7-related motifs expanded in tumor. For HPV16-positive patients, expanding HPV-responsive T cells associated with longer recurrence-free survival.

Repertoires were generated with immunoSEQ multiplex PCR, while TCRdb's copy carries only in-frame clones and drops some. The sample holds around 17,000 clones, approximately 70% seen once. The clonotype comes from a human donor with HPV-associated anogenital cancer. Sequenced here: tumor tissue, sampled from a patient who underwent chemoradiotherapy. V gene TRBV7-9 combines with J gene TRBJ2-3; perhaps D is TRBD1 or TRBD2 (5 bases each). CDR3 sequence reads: CASILLGPATTDTQYF. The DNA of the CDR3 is TGTGCCAGCATCCTCCTGGGACCCGCTACCACAGATACGCAGTATTTT.